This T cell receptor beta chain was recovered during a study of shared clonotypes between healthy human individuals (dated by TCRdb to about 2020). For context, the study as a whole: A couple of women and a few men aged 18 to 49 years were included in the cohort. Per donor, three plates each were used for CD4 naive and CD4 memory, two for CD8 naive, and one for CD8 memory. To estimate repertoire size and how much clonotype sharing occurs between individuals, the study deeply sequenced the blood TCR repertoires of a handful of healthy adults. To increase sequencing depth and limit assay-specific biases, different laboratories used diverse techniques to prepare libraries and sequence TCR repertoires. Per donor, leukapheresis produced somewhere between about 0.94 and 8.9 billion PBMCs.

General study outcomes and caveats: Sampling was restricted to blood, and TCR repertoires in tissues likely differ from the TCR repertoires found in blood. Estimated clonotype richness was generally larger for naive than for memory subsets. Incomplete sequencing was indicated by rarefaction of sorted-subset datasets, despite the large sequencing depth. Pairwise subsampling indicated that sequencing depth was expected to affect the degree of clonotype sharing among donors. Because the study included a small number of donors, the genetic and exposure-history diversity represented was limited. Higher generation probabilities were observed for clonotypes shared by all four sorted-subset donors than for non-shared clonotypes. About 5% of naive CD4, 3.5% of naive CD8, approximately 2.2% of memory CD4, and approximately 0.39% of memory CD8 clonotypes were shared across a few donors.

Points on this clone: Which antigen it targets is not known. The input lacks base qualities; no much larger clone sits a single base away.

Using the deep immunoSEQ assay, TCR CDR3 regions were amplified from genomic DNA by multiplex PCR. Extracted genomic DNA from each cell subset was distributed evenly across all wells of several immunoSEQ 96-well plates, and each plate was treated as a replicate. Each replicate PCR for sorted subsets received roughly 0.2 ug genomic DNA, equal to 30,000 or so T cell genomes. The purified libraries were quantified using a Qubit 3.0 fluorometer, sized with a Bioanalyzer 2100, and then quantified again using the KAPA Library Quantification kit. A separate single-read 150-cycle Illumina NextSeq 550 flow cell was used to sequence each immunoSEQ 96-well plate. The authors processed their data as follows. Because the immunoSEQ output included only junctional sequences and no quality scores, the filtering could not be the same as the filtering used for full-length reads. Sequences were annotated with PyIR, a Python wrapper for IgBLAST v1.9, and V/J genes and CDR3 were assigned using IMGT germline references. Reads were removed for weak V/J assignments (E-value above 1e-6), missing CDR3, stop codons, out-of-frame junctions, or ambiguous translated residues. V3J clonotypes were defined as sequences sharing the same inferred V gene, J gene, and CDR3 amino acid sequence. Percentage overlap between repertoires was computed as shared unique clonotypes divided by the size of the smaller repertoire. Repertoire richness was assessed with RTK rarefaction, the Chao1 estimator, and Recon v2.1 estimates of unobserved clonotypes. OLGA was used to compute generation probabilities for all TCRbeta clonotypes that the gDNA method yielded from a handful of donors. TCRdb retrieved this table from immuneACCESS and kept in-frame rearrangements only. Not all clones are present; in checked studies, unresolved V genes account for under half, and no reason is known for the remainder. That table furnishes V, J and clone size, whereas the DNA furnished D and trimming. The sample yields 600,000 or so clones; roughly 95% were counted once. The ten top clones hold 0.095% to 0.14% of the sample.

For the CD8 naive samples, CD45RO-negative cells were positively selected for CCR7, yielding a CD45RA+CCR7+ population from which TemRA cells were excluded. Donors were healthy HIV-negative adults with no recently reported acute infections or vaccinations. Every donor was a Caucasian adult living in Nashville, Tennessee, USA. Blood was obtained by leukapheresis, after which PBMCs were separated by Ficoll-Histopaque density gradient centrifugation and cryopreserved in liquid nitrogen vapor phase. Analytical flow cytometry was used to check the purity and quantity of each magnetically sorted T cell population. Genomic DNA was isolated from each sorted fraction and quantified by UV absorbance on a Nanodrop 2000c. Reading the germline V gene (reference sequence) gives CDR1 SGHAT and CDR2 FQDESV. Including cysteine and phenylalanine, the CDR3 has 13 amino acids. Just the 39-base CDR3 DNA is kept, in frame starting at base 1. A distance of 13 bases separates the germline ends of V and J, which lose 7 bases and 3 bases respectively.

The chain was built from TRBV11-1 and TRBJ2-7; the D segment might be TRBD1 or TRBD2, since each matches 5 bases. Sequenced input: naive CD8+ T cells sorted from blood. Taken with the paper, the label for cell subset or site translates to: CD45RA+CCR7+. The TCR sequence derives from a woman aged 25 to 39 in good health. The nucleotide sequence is TGTGCCAGCACCCCAGGGACGAACTACGAGCAGTACTTC. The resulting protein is CASTPGTNYEQYF.